The 21 T cell receptor beta chains given below trace back to one sample, sequenced in a study of T-cell memory formation after mild COVID-19. TCRdb called the 5' RACE reads again in MiXCR, with one record for every CDR3 protein. The table shows 250,000 to 400,000 distinct CDR3 sequences, with approximately 15% occurring only once. Sample: PBMCs or a T cell subset sorted from them (not recorded which). These receptor sequences come from a man in his late teens or twenties who had mild COVID-19 (a few samples of this study predate the infection). Cell type and time point are not known.

This clonotype was seen many times. The rearrangement joins TRBV5-1 to TRBJ2-5; D uncertain. V was pared by 1 base and J by 2 bases, with 12 bases between. The CDR3 is made up of 15 amino acids. Germline V gene data show CDR1 as SGHRS and CDR2 as YFSETQ. CDR3 DNA sequence: TGCGCCAGCAGCTTGACCCAGCAACATCAAGAGACCCAGTACTTC. It yields the protein CASSLTQQHQETQYF.

The sample holds a few counts of this clonotype. The genes are TRBV9 and TRBJ2-5, with D possibly called TRBD1 or TRBD2 (5 bases each). The V end lost 2 bases, the J end lost 5 bases, and 19 bases lay between the germline ends. The germline V gene encodes CDR1 SGDLS and CDR2 YYNGEE. CDR3 length: 16 residues. The CDR3 DNA reads TGTGCCAGCAGCGTGGACACCGGGACCCCCGGGGAGACCCAGTACTTC. This gives the protein CASSVDTGTPGETQYF.

This clonotype has a handful of counts. The V gene is TRBV12-3 or TRBV12-4, the J gene TRBJ1-3, with D maybe TRBD1 (5 bases). Trimming shortened V by 6 bases and J by 3 bases, and 12 bases separated the two germline ends. This CDR3 region has 14 residues. The CDR3 coding sequence is TGTGCCAGCAGGCCCGGGGGGTTTGGAAACACCATATATTTT. Translating gives CASRPGGFGNTIYF.

This clonotype has just a few counts. This chain uses TRBV7-2 with TRBJ2-5, with 8 bases identical to TRBD2. With 5 bases clipped from V and 0 bases from J, the junction kept 2 bases outside the gene matches. CDR3 size: 14 residues. Germline loops: CDR1 SGHTA, CDR2 FQGNSA. CDR3 loop: CASSRGGDQETQYF. The CDR3 DNA follows: TGTGCCAGCAGCCGGGGGGGGGACCAAGAGACCCAGTACTTC.

V is TRBV20-1 and J is TRBJ1-1; TRBD1 is a possible D gene (6 bases). CDR1 and CDR2 from the germline V gene are DFQATT and SNEGSKA (reference sequence). The CDR3 sequence is 12 residues long. V was clipped by 4 bases and J by 2 bases, with 8 bases between them. CDR3 in DNA: TGCAGTGCTACGGACAGAAACACTGAAGCTTTCTTT. Its protein product is CSATDRNTEAFF.

For the CDR3, the DNA is TGCAGTGCTAGTTACGACTCCTACGAGCAGTACGTC. Translating gives CSASYDSYEQYV. This chain uses TRBV20-1 with TRBJ2-7, with no clear D. The CDR3 runs to 12 residues. The germline V gene has CDR1 DFQATT and CDR2 SNEGSKA (reference sequence). V gave up 3 bases and J gave up 0 bases, with 6 bases separating them.

This clonotype was picked up a small number of times. The chain uses TRBV6-2 or TRBV6-3 and TRBJ2-1, with a tentative D call TRBD2 (6 bases). Germline CDR1 MNHEY, CDR2 SVGEGT. CDR3 size: 13 residues. Deletions cut 6 bases from V and 9 bases from J, with 15 bases between. CDR3 DNA: TGTGCCAGCAGGCAAACTAGCATCCCTGAGCAGTTCTTC. Translated, it gives CASRQTSIPEQFF.

The chain is built from TRBV12-3 or TRBV12-4 and TRBJ1-2, with D unresolved. There are 12 residues in the CDR3. The V gene lost 6 bases and the J gene lost 13 bases, with 18 bases spanning the gap. CDR3: CASSPLTGVFTF. CDR3 sequence (DNA): TGTGCCAGCAGCCCGTTAACGGGAGTCTTCACCTTC.

The sample holds a few counts of this clonotype. This chain uses TRBV6-1 with TRBJ2-5; 7 bases align to TRBD1. V was pared by 3 bases and J by 3 bases, with 7 bases of the junction left unmatched. In germline, CDR1 is MNHNS, CDR2 SASEGT. The CDR3 length is 15 residues. The CDR3 region is CASSDWGQNKETQYF. CDR3 nucleotide sequence: TGTGCCAGCAGTGATTGGGGACAGAACAAAGAGACCCAGTACTTC.

The chain employs TRBV20-1 and TRBJ1-1, with D hard to call. Germline-derived CDR1 and CDR2 are DFQATT and SNEGSKA (reference sequence). The CDR3 covers 11 residues. V lost 6 bases, J lost 1 base, and 6 bases lay in between. CDR3 amino acids: CSAVENTEAFF. CDR3 coding DNA: TGCAGTGCGGTCGAGAACACTGAAGCTTTCTTT.

This clonotype occurred a few times. The V gene is TRBV7-2, the J gene TRBJ1-1, with D unclear. The CDR3 contains 15 residues. The V gene's germline CDR1 is SGHTA and CDR2 FQGNSA. Trimming stripped 5 bases from V and 0 bases from J, with 13 bases between. The CDR3 DNA follows: TGTGCCAGCAGCCCCGGTATCGGCATGAACACTGAAGCTTTCTTT. Translated, it gives CASSPGIGMNTEAFF.

This clonotype showed up just a few times. CDR3 nucleotide sequence: TGTGCCAGCAGTTCTGAGTGGAAAAGAGGATATGGCTACACCTTC. Translated: CASSSEWKRGYGYTF. The chain links TRBV12-3 or TRBV12-4 to TRBJ1-2; D gene ambiguous. Trimming shortened V by 4 bases and J by 5 bases, and 17 bases separated the two germline ends. The length of the CDR3 is 15 residues.

This rearrangement joins TRBV18 to TRBJ2-7; 7 bases are shared with TRBD1. The ends lost 2 bases at V and 0 bases at J; junction bases unmatched: 4. CDR3 length: 15 residues. The germline gives CDR1 KGHSH, CDR2 LQKENI. The CDR3 sequence: CASSPTTGSSYEQYV. CDR3 nucleotide sequence: TGTGCCAGCTCACCAACGACAGGGAGCTCCTACGAGCAGTACGTC.

This clonotype occurred many times. The chain employs TRBV18 and TRBJ2-7, with 9 bases lining up with TRBD1. The trim removed 7 bases at V and 6 bases at J, leaving 7 bases unmatched. The CDR3 contains 13 residues. Germline V gene data show CDR1 as KGHSH and CDR2 as LQKENI. CDR3 sequence reads: CASLGTGSGEQYF. CDR3 coding DNA: TGTGCCAGCTTAGGGACAGGGAGTGGCGAGCAGTACTTC.

V and J are TRBV7-2 and TRBJ1-2; TRBD1 matches 12 bases. CDR1 is SGHTA and CDR2 is FQGNSA in the germline V gene. V shed 5 bases, J shed 4 bases, and the junction held 5 bases outside the gene matches. This CDR3 spans 15 amino acids. This CDR3 reads CASSPGTGGFYGYTF. CDR3 nucleotide sequence: TGTGCCAGCAGCCCCGGGACAGGGGGCTTCTATGGCTACACCTTC.

This clonotype was counted only a few times. The CDR3 DNA sequence: TGTGCCAGCAGCCAAGAAAAGGGGTCCGGGGAAAAACTGTTTTTT. Its protein product is CASSQEKGSGEKLFF. This chain links TRBV4-2 with TRBJ1-4; a possible D gene is TRBD1 (5 bases). The germline V gene has CDR1 LGHNA and CDR2 YNFKEQ. The V end lost 0 bases, the J end lost 8 bases, and 13 bases lay between the germline ends. This CDR3 region has 15 residues.

The chain links TRBV28 to TRBJ2-7; D may be TRBD2 (6 bases). Germline-derived CDR1 and CDR2 are MDHEN and SYDVKM. With 4 bases removed from V and 0 bases from J, the gap between germline ends came to 13 bases. This CDR3 is 15 amino acids long. This CDR3 reads CASSSWRGSSYEQYV. The CDR3 DNA follows: TGTGCCAGCAGTTCATGGAGGGGCAGCTCCTACGAGCAGTACGTC.

This clonotype came up a few times. The chain joins TRBV20-1 to TRBJ1-4; 10 bases map to TRBD1. V was pared by 6 bases and J by 7 bases, with 17 bases of the junction left unmatched. The germline V gene encodes CDR1 DFQATT and CDR2 SNEGSKA (reference sequence). CDR3 length: 17 residues. As DNA, the CDR3 is TGCAGTGCCCAGAGCGGGACAGGGGAGCCAGGCGGTGAAAAACTGTTTTTT. It translates to CSAQSGTGEPGGEKLFF.

The chain is built from TRBV20-1 and TRBJ2-5; 9 bases match TRBD2. The CDR3 loop spans 14 amino acids. The junction had 5 bases not matched to a gene; V was cut back by 1 base and J by 5 bases. Germline CDR1 is DFQATT and CDR2 is SNEGSKA (reference sequence). CDR3 sequence reads: CSARVAGGPETQYF. The CDR3 DNA sequence: TGCAGTGCTAGAGTTGCGGGGGGGCCGGAGACCCAGTACTTC.

This clonotype was counted a few times. V gene TRBV7-2 combines with J gene TRBJ2-5; 10 bases agree with TRBD2. Germline CDR1 SGHTA, CDR2 FQGNSA. This CDR3 is 16 amino acids long. V lost 5 bases and J lost 4; bases outside the gene matches: 10. The CDR3 coding sequence is TGTGCCAGCAGCCCTGGGCCGGCTAGCGGGGGAGAGACCCAGTACTTC. As protein: CASSPGPASGGETQYF.

This chain links TRBV7-2 with TRBJ2-1; no clear D. This CDR3 is 16 amino acids long. Germline lookup yields CDR1 SGHTA and CDR2 FQGNSA. V gave up 5 bases and J gave up 6 bases, with 20 bases separating them. CDR3 sequence reads: CASSRGPGPSVNEQFF. The CDR3, as DNA: TGTGCCAGCAGCCGCGGTCCGGGCCCCTCCGTCAATGAGCAGTTCTTC.